Listed below are T cell receptor beta chains from one sample, sequenced in a study of beta chain features in type 1 diabetes. The protocol was immunoSEQ multiplex PCR, while the TCRdb copy is restricted to in-frame clones and leaves out a portion. The table lists under 800,000 clones, 15% to 18% of them singletons, with about 0.087% in the top ten. Sequencing input: naive CD4+ T cells from blood. The origin of the receptors is a young man in good health. The CDR3 runs from the conserved cysteine through the conserved F or W. D genes are given only for firm matches. Part of the rows lack a size; the others show once, few, many or a class for expanded clones.

TRBV15	TRBJ2-3	NA	few	TGTGCCACCAGCAGAGTCGGTACAGGGCGGGATACGCAGTATTTT	CATSRVGTGRDTQYF
TRBV18	TRBJ2-2	NA	NA	TGTGCCAGCTCCCTTCGGGAATGGCTCGGGGAGCTGTTTTTT	CASSLREWLGELFF
TRBV2	TRBJ1-3	NA	few	TGTGCCAGCAGTGAACAGGGGCAGGTTGGAAACACCATATATTTT	CASSEQGQVGNTIYF
TRBV7-3	TRBJ2-7	NA	once	TGTGCCAGCAGCTTAAGGGCAGCACCCTACGAGCAGTACTTC	CASSLRAAPYEQYF
TRBV7-9	TRBJ2-3	NA	NA	TGTGCCAGCAGCAGCAGCTTAGAGAGGCTTACCCGGGGTACGCAGTATTTT	CASSSSLERLTRGTQYF
TRBV7-3	TRBJ2-7	NA	few	TGTGCCAGCAGCTTACAGGGGAAGGGGGCCTACGAGCAGTACTTC	CASSLQGKGAYEQYF
TRBV20-1	TRBJ1-5	NA	few	TGCAGTGTCCAGGGGAACCAGCCCCAGCATTTT	CSVQGNQPQHF
TRBV5-1	TRBJ2-5	NA	NA	TGCGCCAGCAGCTTGGGAGCGGACCCAATGGAGACCCAGTACTTC	CASSLGADPMETQYF
TRBV11-1	TRBJ2-2	NA	NA	TGTGCCAGCAGCCTGTCATTGGCTACCGGGGAGCTGTTTTTT	CASSLSLATGELFF
TRBV5-1	TRBJ2-7	NA	NA	TGCGCCAGCAGCTTGCCAGGAGACTCCTACGAGCAGTACTTC	CASSLPGDSYEQYF
TRBV10-3	TRBJ1-1	NA	few	TGTGCTTCCAGACCGAAAACAAAGAACACTGAAGCTTTCTTT	CASRPKTKNTEAFF
TRBV5-1	TRBJ2-3	NA	NA	TGCGCCAGCAGCTTGTTAGGCGGGGCCCACACAGATACGCAGTATTTT	CASSLLGGAHTDTQYF
TRBV28	TRBJ1-5	NA	NA	TGTGCCAGCAGGCCCCGAGTGGGTCCGGGTCAGCCCCAGCATTTT	CASRPRVGPGQPQHF
TRBV6-5	TRBJ2-7	TRBD1	few	TGTGCCAGCAGTTACTCGACAGGGGGCCGCTACGAGCAGTACTTC	CASSYSTGGRYEQYF
TRBV7-2	TRBJ1-1	TRBD1	NA	TGTGCCAGCAGCTTGCGGGGACAGCAGAACACTGAAGCTTTCTTT	CASSLRGQQNTEAFF
TRBV11-2	TRBJ2-3	NA	few	TGTGCCAGCAGCCCCCCGCCTACGCAGTATTTT	CASSPPPTQYF
TRBV9	TRBJ2-1	NA	few	TGTGCCAGCAGTCGTAGGGGGTTGGGCGGAACCTCCTACAATGAGCAGTTCTTC	CASSRRGLGGTSYNEQFF
TRBV4-3	TRBJ2-7	TRBD2	NA	TGCGCCAGCAGCCAAGATAGCCGGACTAGCGGTTTCTACGAGCAGTACTTC	CASSQDSRTSGFYEQYF
TRBV7-2	TRBJ2-1	NA	few	TGTGCCAGCAGCACGCACTCGGTGTTTAATGTCTTCTTC	CASSTHSVFNVFF
TRBV9	TRBJ2-1	TRBD2	NA	TGTGCCAGCAGCGTAGAATTAGCGGGAGGTCATGAGCAGTTCTTC	CASSVELAGGHEQFF
TRBV15	TRBJ2-5	TRBD1	NA	TGTGCCACCAGCAGAACACAGGGGGTGGAGACCCAGTACTTC	CATSRTQGVETQYF
TRBV10-3	TRBJ2-3	NA	few	TGTGCCAGCAGTTACGAGCTAACCACAGATACGCAGTATTTT	CASSYELTTDTQYF
TRBV7-2	TRBJ1-1	TRBD1	few	TGTGCCAGCAGCGTAGGGACAGCGAACACTGAAGCTTTCTTT	CASSVGTANTEAFF